The source of this T cell receptor (beta chain) is a study of CD4 T cells in relation to SARS-CoV-2 and coronaviruses. Produced via immunoSEQ multiplex PCR; TCRdb's table is partial and in-frame only. The sample consists of tens of thousands of clones, more than 65% of them appearing once. As regards this clone: Its matching antigen is unknown.

V lost 5 bases and J lost 3; bases outside the gene matches: 4. CDR3 length: 13 residues. Germline V gives CDR1 MNHEY, CDR2 SVGAGI. The chain recombines TRBV6-5 with TRBJ2-7; 7 bases are shared with TRBD1. This receptor was identified in an adult with COVID-19. Sequencing was performed on memory CD4+ T cells from PBMCs, cultured in vitro. CDR3: CASSNRDSYEQYF. CDR3 nucleotides: TGTGCCAGCAGTAACCGGGACAGCTACGAGCAGTACTTC.